The source of this TCR beta chain is a study of blood T cell repertoires in COVID-19. Data came from immunoSEQ multiplex PCR; TCRdb stores just in-frame clones and leaves some out. The profile shows some 120,000 clones, less than 90% of them singletons. This CDR3 region has 14 residues. V shed 10 bases and J 7 bases; nucleotides not matched to a gene: 10. Per germline, CDR1 MDHEN and CDR2 SYDVKM. The receptor comes from a woman of 80 years or more with acute or convalescent COVID-19. This rearrangement joins TRBV28 to TRBJ2-5, with 12 positions matching TRBD2. Material for sequencing was peripheral blood. The DNA of the CDR3 is TGTGCCATAAGGACTAGCGGGGAGAAGCGGACCCAGTACTTC. This codes for CAIRTSGEKRTQYF.